The following is a T cell receptor (beta chain) sequence with its context. Its antigen is currently unknown. This sample was included in a study of cytomegalovirus exposure and HLA in healthy donors. Regarding the study as a whole: 150 or so TCR beta chains were listed as cytomegalovirus-associated. First-cohort TCR clusters tended to co-occur in the 130 or so validation repertoires, a later analysis found.

The data were produced by immunoSEQ multiplex PCR, yet TCRdb's version contains in-frame clones alone and is incomplete. Of approximately 130,000 clones listed, roughly 89% are singletons. Sequenced input: PBMCs. The source of this sequence is a woman younger than 30 in good health and CMV-seronegative.

This CDR3 is CASSEQGVDEQFF. CDR3 DNA sequence: TGTGCCAGCAGTGAGCAGGGGGTGGATGAGCAGTTCTTC. The rearrangement joins TRBV6-1 to TRBJ2-1, with 7 bases fitting TRBD1. Trimming at V came to 3 bases and at J to 8 bases, leaving 4 bases not matched to a gene. CDR3 length: 13 amino acids. Germline V gene sequence: CDR1 MNHNS, CDR2 SASEGT.